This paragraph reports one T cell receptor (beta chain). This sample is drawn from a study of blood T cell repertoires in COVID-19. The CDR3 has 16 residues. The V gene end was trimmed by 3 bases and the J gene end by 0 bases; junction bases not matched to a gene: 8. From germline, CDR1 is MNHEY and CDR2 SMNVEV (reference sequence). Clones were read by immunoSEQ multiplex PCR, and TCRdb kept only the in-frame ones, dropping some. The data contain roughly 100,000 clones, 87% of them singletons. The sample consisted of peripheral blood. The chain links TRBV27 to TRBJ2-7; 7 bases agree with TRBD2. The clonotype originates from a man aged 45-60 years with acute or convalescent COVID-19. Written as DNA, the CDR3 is TGTGCCAGCAGTTTTCAGACTCGGACTAGCTCCTACGAGCAGTACTTC. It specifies CASSFQTRTSSYEQYF.